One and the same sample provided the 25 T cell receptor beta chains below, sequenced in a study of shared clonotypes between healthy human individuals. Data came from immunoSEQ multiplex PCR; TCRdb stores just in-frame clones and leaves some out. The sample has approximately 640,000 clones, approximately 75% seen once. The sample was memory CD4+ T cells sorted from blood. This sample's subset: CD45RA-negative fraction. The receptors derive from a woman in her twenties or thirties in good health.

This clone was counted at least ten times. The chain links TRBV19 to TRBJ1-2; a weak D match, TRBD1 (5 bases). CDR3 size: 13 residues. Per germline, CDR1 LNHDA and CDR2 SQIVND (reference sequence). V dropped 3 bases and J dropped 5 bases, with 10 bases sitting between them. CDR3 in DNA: TGTGCCAGTAGTATCAGGGAGGGGTATGGCTACACCTTC. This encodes CASSIREGYGYTF.

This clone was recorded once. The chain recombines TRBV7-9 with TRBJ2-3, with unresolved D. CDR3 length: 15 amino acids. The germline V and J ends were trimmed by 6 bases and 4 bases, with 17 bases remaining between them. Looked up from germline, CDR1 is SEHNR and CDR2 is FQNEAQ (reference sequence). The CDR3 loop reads CASRRLFQSSDTQYF. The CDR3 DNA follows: TGTGCCAGCAGACGACTGTTTCAGAGTTCAGATACGCAGTATTTT.

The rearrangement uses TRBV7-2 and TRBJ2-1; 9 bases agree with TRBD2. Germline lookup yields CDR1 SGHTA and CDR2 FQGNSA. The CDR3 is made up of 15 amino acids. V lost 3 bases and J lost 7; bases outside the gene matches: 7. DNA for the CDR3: TGTGCCAGCAGCTTTGGACTAGCGAAAGAAAATGAGCAGTTCTTC. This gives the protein CASSFGLAKENEQFF.

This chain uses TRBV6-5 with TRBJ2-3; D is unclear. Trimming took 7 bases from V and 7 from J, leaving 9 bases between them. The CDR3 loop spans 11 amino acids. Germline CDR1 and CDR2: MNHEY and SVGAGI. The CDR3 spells CASTLYNTQYF. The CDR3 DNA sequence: TGTGCCAGCACCCTATATAATACGCAGTATTTT.

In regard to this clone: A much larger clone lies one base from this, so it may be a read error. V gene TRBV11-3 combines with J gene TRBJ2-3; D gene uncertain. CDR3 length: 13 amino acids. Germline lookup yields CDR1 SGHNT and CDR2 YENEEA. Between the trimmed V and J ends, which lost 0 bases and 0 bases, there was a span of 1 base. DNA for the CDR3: TGTGCCAGCAGCTTAGACAGCACAGATACGCAGTATTTT. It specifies CASSLDSTDTQYF.

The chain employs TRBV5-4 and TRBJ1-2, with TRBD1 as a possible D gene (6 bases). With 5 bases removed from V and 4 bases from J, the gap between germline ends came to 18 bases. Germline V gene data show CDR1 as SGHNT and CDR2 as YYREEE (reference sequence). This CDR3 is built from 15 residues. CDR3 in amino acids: CASRNQRGQGYGYTF. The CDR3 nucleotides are TGTGCCAGCAGAAACCAACGGGGGCAGGGCTATGGCTACACCTTC.

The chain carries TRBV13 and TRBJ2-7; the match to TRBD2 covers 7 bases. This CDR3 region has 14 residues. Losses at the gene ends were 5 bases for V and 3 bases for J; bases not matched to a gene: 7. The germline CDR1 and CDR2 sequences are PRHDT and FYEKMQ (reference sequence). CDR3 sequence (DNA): TGTGCCAGCAGCCCTCGGGACTATGTCTACGAGCAGTACTTC. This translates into CASSPRDYVYEQYF. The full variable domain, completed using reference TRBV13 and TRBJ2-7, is AAGVIQSPRHLIKEKRETATLKCYPIPRHDTVYWYQQGPGQDPQFLISFYEKMQSDKGSIPDRFSAQQFSDYHSELNMSSLELGDSALYFCASSPRDYVYEQYFGPGTRLTVT.

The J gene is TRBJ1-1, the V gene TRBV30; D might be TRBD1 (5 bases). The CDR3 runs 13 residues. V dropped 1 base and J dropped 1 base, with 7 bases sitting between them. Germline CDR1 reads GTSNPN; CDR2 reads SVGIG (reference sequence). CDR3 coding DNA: TGTGCCTGGAGTGGGGGGACGAACACTGAAGCTTTCTTT. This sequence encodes CAWSGGTNTEAFF.

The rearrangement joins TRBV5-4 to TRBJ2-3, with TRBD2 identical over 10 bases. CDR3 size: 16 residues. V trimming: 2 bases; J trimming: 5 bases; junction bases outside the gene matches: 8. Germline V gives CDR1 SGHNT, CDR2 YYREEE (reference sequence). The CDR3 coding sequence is TGTGCCAGCAGCTTCGGCCTAGCGGGAGCGGGAGATACGCAGTATTTT. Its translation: CASSFGLAGAGDTQYF.

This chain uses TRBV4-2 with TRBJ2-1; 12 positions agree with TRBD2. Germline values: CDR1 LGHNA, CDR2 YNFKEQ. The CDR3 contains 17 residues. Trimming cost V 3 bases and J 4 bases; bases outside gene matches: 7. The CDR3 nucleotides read TGTGCCAGCAGCCAGGCCCTAGGGACTAGCGGGTACAATGAGCAGTTCTTC. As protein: CASSQALGTSGYNEQFF.

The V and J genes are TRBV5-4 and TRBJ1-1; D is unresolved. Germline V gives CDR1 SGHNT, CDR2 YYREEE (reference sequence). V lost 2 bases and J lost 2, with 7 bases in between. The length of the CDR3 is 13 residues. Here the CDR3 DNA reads TGTGCCAGCAGCTTAGACCCAAACACTGAAGCTTTCTTT. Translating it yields CASSLDPNTEAFF.

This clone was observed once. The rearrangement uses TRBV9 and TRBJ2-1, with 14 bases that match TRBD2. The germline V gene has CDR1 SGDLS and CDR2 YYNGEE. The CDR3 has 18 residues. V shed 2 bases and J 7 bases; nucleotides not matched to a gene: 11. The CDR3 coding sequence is TGTGCCAGCAGCGTCGGACTAGCGGGAGGTATAAAATCGAATGAGCAGTTCTTC. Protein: CASSVGLAGGIKSNEQFF.

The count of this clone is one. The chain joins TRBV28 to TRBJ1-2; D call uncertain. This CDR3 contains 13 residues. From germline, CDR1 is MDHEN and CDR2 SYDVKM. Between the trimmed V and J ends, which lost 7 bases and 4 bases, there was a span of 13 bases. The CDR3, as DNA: TGTGCCAGCAACTCGCCCACCCTCTATGGCTACACCTTC. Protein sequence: CASNSPTLYGYTF.

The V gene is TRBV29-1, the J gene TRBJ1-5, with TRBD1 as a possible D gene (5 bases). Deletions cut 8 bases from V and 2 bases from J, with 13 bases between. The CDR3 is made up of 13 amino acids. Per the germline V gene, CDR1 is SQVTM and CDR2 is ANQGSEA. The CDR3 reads CSIAGTGNQPQHF. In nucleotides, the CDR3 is TGCAGCATCGCGGGGACGGGCAATCAGCCCCAGCATTTT. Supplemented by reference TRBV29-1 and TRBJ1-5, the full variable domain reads SAVISQKPSRDICQRGTSLTIQCQVDSQVTMMFWYRQQPGQSLTLIATANQGSEATYESGFVIDKFPISRPNLTFSTLTVSNMSPEDSSIYLCSIAGTGNQPQHFGDGTRLSIL.

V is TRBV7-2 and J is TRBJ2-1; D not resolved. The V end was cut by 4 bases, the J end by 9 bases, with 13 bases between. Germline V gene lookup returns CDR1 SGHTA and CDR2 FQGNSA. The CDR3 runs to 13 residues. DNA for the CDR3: TGTGCCAGCAGCTCTCAGGTGGGTCGTGAGCAGTTCTTC. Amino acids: CASSSQVGREQFF.

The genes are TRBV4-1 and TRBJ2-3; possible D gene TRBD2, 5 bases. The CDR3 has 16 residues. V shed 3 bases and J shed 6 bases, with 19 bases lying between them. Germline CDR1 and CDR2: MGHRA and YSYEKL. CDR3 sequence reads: CASSHQSTTGVDTQYF. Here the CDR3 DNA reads TGCGCCAGCAGCCACCAATCGACTACCGGAGTGGATACGCAGTATTTT.

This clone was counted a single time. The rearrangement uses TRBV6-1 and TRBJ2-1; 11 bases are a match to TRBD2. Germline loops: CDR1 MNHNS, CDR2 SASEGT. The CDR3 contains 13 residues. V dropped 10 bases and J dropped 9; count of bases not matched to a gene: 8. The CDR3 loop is CATTGTSGVEQFF. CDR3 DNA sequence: TGTGCCACTACCGGGACTAGCGGCGTTGAGCAGTTCTTC.

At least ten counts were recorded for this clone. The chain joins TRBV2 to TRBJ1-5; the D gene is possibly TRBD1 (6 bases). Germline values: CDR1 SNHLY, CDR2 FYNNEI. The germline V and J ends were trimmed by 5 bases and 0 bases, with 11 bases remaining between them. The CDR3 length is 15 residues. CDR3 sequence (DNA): TGTGCCAGCAGTAAGGACAGAGATAGCAATCAGCCCCAGCATTTT. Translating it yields CASSKDRDSNQPQHF.

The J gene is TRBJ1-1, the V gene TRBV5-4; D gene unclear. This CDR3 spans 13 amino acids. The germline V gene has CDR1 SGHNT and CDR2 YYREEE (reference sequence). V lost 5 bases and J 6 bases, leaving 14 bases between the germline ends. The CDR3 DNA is TGTGCCAGCAGGACCGGAGGGAAATCTGAAGCTTTCTTT. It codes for CASRTGGKSEAFF. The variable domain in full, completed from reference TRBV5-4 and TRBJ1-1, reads ETGVTQSPTHLIKTRGQQVTLRCSSQSGHNTVSWYQQALGQGPQFIFQYYREEENGRGNFPPRFSGLQFPNYSSELNVNALELDDSALYLCASRTGGKSEAFFGQGTRLTVV.

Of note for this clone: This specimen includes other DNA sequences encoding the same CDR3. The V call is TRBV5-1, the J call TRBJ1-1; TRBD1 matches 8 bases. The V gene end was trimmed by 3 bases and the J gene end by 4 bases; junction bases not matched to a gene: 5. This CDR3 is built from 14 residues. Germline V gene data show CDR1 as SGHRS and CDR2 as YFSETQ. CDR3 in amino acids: CASSWGTGGTEAFF. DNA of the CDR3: TGCGCCAGCAGCTGGGGGACAGGAGGCACTGAAGCTTTCTTT.

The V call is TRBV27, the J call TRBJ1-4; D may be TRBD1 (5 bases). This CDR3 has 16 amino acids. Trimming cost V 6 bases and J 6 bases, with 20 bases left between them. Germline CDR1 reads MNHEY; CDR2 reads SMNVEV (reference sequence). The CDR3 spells CASRPTFPGWDEKLFF. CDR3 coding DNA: TGTGCCAGCAGGCCCACTTTCCCAGGGTGGGATGAAAAACTGTTTTTT.

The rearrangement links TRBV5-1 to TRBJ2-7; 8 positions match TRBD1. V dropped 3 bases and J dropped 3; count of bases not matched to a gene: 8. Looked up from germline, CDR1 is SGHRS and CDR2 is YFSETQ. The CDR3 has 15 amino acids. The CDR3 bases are TGCGCCAGCAGCTGGGGAGACAGGGGTCACTACGAGCAGTACTTC. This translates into CASSWGDRGHYEQYF.

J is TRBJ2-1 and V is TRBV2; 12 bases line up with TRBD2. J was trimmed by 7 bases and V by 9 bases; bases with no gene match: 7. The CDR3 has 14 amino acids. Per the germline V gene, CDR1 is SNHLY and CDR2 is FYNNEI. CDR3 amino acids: CASNRLAGVNEQFF. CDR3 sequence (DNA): TGTGCCAGTAATCGACTAGCGGGAGTAAATGAGCAGTTCTTC.

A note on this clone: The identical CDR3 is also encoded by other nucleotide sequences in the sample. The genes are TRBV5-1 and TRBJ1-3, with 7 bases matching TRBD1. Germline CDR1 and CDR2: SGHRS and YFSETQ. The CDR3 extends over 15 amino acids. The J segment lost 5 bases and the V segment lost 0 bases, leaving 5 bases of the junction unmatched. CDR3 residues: CASSLGDRDRNTIYF. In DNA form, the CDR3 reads TGCGCCAGCAGCTTGGGAGACAGGGACAGAAACACCATATATTTT.

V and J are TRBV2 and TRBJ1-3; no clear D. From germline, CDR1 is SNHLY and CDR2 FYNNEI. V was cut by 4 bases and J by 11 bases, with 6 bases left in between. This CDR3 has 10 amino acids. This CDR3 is CASSGGAIYF. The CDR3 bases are TGTGCCAGCAGTGGGGGTGCCATATATTTT.